This T cell receptor (beta chain) was captured by sequencing in a study of blood T cell repertoires in COVID-19. The junction had 11 bases not matched to a gene; V was cut back by 4 bases and J by 2 bases. This CDR3 contains 17 residues. CDR1 LGHNA and CDR2 YNFKEQ come from the germline V gene. Using immunoSEQ multiplex PCR, the repertoire was profiled, and TCRdb retains in-frame clones only, with some absent. Of some 60,000 clones listed, approximately 92% are singletons. This chain links TRBV4-2 with TRBJ2-1, with TRBD1 matching 7 bases. Sample: peripheral blood. This clonotype was obtained from a man aged 55 to 70 with acute or convalescent COVID-19. CDR3 sequence reads: CASSRQSPGTAYNEQFF. In DNA, the CDR3 is TGTGCCAGCAGCCGCCAGTCCCCCGGGACAGCCTACAATGAGCAGTTCTTC.